This T cell receptor (beta chain) was obtained from a study of CD4+ T cells in melanoma. Notes on this clone: Its antigen is still unknown.

The data were produced by immunoSEQ multiplex PCR, yet TCRdb's version contains in-frame clones alone and is incomplete. The repertoire holds about 110,000 clones, with 92% as singletons. General observations from the study: In melanoma, neoantigen-specific CD4+ T cells reportedly differed in differentiation state. CD8+ T cell, macrophage and B cell function reportedly correlated with neoantigen-specific CD4+ T cells.

This CDR3 region has 15 residues. With 2 bases removed from V and 1 base from J, the gap between germline ends came to 11 bases. Per the germline V gene, CDR1 is SGHTA and CDR2 is FQGNSA. The genes are TRBV7-2 and TRBJ1-2, with a possible D match to TRBD1 (5 bases). The TCR sequence derives from a human donor with melanoma. Sequencing input: peripheral blood. In nucleotides, the CDR3 is TGTGCCAGCAGCTTATCGGCGGGGCTTAACTATGGCTACACCTTC. It specifies CASSLSAGLNYGYTF.